The entry below gives a single TCR beta chain sequence along with its context. This entry belongs to a study of T cells after somatic rescue of genetic block. Trimming took 4 bases from V and 8 from J, leaving 12 bases between them. Germline-derived CDR1 and CDR2 are MDHEN and SYDVKM. The CDR3 totals 13 residues. The assay was immunoSEQ multiplex PCR, and TCRdb's table has in-frame clones only and misses some. The profile shows under 15,000 clones, under 85% of them singletons. The receptor comes from a boy between 5 and 17 years old. The chain employs TRBV28 and TRBJ1-5, with a weak D call TRBD1 (5 bases). The sequencing sample was made of peripheral blood mononuclear cells (PBMCs). The DNA for the CDR3 is TGTGCCAGCAGTTCCCCAGGGAATAAGCCCCAGCATTTT. This encodes CASSSPGNKPQHF.